This is a list of T cell receptor beta chains from one sample in a study of blood T cell repertoires in COVID-19. TCRdb's copy holds only in-frame clones and misses some; the assay was immunoSEQ multiplex PCR. The sample holds 150,000 or so clones, approximately 88% seen once. The sequenced sample was peripheral blood. These receptors were obtained from a human donor in a cohort sampled during active COVID-19. CDR3s include the opening cysteine and the closing phenylalanine or tryptophan. The D gene is left open where the match is weak. Size tells how often a clone was seen (once, few, many) or the class of an expanded clone, and some rows leave it out.

d_call	v_call	clone_size	j_call	cdr3_nt	cdr3_aa
-	TRBV28	-	TRBJ2-5	TGTGCCAGCAGTTTATTGGTGGGGGCGGAGACCCAGTACTTC	CASSLLVGAETQYF
TRBD2	TRBV10-1	-	TRBJ2-7	TGCGCCAGCAGTGAAGGCGGGAGACGACACGAGCAGTACTTC	CASSEGGRRHEQYF
-	TRBV18	once	TRBJ2-7	TGTGCCAGCTCACCACCGTCTCTCTCCTACGAGCAGTACTTC	CASSPPSLSYEQYF
-	TRBV15	-	TRBJ2-7	TGTGCCACCAGCAGATCCCTCGGGGTAACCTACGAGCAGTACTTC	CATSRSLGVTYEQYF
TRBD2	TRBV6-1	-	TRBJ2-7	TGTGCCAGCAGTGTCATAGCGGGACCTAGCTCCTACGAGCAGTACTTC	CASSVIAGPSSYEQYF
TRBD2	TRBV4-1	-	TRBJ2-1	TGCGCCAGCAGCCCACTAGCGGGAGCAGATGAGCAGTTCTTC	CASSPLAGADEQFF
-	TRBV5-1	-	TRBJ2-7	TGCGCCAGCAGCTTGTCCCGAGCGACAGGTGCAACTTCCGAGCAGTACTTC	CASSLSRATGATSEQYF
-	TRBV2	-	TRBJ1-1	TGTGCCAGCATCTTGTCGCTTGACAGAGCTGAGACTTTCTTT	CASILSLDRAETFF
TRBD1	TRBV4-1	-	TRBJ2-1	TGCGCCAGCAGCCGCTCCGGGACAGTGAACAATGAGCAGTTCTTC	CASSRSGTVNNEQFF
-	TRBV28	-	TRBJ2-7	TGTGCCAGCAGTTTTAGTCGGACTACGGGGGAGCAGTACTTC	CASSFSRTTGEQYF
-	TRBV6-4	-	TRBJ2-5	TGTGCCAGCAGTGCGGGAGAGACCCAGTACTTC	CASSAGETQYF
-	TRBV6-5	-	TRBJ1-5	TGTGCCAGCAGCCCGGCCATACTAAATCAGCCCCAGCATTTT	CASSPAILNQPQHF
TRBD1	TRBV28	-	TRBJ1-1	TGTGCCAGCAGCCCGAATGAGGGGGCGAACACTGAAGCTTTCTTT	CASSPNEGANTEAFF
-	TRBV5-4	few	TRBJ2-4	TGTGCCAGCACCACCAGGGGGGATTTAGCCAAAAACATTCAGTACTTC	CASTTRGDLAKNIQYF
TRBD2	TRBV9	-	TRBJ2-7	TGTGCCAGCAGCGTAGAGGGACTAGCGGTCTCCTACGAGCAGTACTTC	CASSVEGLAVSYEQYF
-	TRBV5-5	-	TRBJ1-3	TGTGCCAGCAGCTTGGGGACAGCCGAGTCTGGAAACACCATATATTTT	CASSLGTAESGNTIYF
TRBD2	TRBV19	-	TRBJ2-1	TGTGCCAGTAGTATGGGGGTAGCGGGAAGGGGTGAGCAGTTCTTC	CASSMGVAGRGEQFF
TRBD2	TRBV11-2	-	TRBJ2-5	TGTGCCAGCAGCCCCGTCGGGGGGGACGGGAGAGGGACCCAGTACTTC	CASSPVGGDGRGTQYF
-	TRBV21-1	-	TRBJ2-3	TGTGCCAGCAGCAAAATCCCGGTCCTAGCGGCATTCACAGATACGCAGTATTTT	CASSKIPVLAAFTDTQYF
TRBD2	TRBV11-3	-	TRBJ2-1	TGTGCCAGCAGCCCGAGACTAGCGGGGAACAATGAGCAGTTCTTC	CASSPRLAGNNEQFF
-	TRBV7-2	-	TRBJ2-7	TGTGCCAGCAGCTTTACGGCCTACGAGCAGTACTTC	CASSFTAYEQYF
-	TRBV11-2	-	TRBJ1-1	TGTGCCAGCAGTCCGTTTTACGGGACTGAAGCTTTCTTT	CASSPFYGTEAFF
TRBD2	TRBV11-2	few	TRBJ2-3	TGTGCCAGCAGCTTAGCGGGAGCGGGGGCAGATACGCAGTATTTT	CASSLAGAGADTQYF
TRBD1	TRBV11-2	-	TRBJ2-7	TGTGCCAGCAGCTCGGACAGGAACTACGAGCAGTACTTC	CASSSDRNYEQYF